A single sample is the source of the 27 T cell receptor beta chains below, sequenced in a study of blood T cell repertoires in COVID-19. TCRdb's table, derived via immunoSEQ multiplex PCR, lists solely in-frame clones and lacks some. The table records about 53,000 clones, 90% of them present only once. Sequencing input: peripheral blood. The receptor set was obtained from a human donor in a cohort sampled during active COVID-19.

This chain uses TRBV5-5 with TRBJ1-1; D not resolved. Trimming shortened V by 4 bases and J by 1 base, and 8 bases separated the two germline ends. Germline V CDR1 and CDR2: SGHKS, YYEKEE (reference sequence). The CDR3 length is 13 residues. CDR3 loop: CASSMTGNTEAFF. In DNA form, the CDR3 reads TGTGCCAGCAGCATGACGGGGAACACTGAAGCTTTCTTT.

This chain joins TRBV7-2 and TRBJ2-2; perhaps TRBD1 as D (6 bases). The germline CDR1 and CDR2 sequences are SGHTA and FQGNSA. Trimming cost V 7 bases and J 1 base, with 16 bases left between them. The CDR3 extends over 16 amino acids. CDR3 protein: CASNPGHFMNTGELFF. The CDR3 DNA reads TGTGCCAGCAACCCGGGACACTTCATGAACACCGGGGAGCTGTTTTTT.

The V and J genes are TRBV6-2 or TRBV6-3 and TRBJ1-2; the match to TRBD1 covers 7 bases. The CDR3 runs to 14 residues. The trim removed 2 bases at V and 6 bases at J, leaving 6 bases unmatched. CDR1 and CDR2 (germline): MNHEY, SVGEGT. CDR3 in amino acids: CASSYPDRDHGYTF. Written as DNA, the CDR3 is TGTGCCAGCAGTTACCCTGACAGGGATCATGGCTACACCTTC.

This clone came up once. The chain recombines TRBV14 with TRBJ2-2; no definite D call. Germline V gives CDR1 SGHDN, CDR2 FVKESK. The germline V and J ends were trimmed by 4 bases and 2 bases, with 17 bases remaining between them. CDR3 length: 17 amino acids. The CDR3 sequence is CASSPLYVDSNTGELFF. DNA of the CDR3: TGTGCCAGCAGCCCCCTGTACGTCGACTCTAACACCGGGGAGCTGTTTTTT.

The chain has TRBV19 and TRBJ2-5; 10 positions match TRBD1. There are 15 residues in the CDR3. The V gene end was trimmed by 4 bases and the J gene end by 4 bases; junction bases not matched to a gene: 6. Per germline, CDR1 LNHDA and CDR2 SQIVND (reference sequence). The CDR3 protein is CASSKPGQGRETQYF. In DNA form, the CDR3 reads TGTGCCAGTAGTAAGCCGGGACAGGGGAGAGAGACCCAGTACTTC.

This clone was observed a handful of times. CDR3 sequence: CASSEIRFAPFYEQYV. In DNA form, the CDR3 reads TGTGCCAGCAGTGAAATACGTTTTGCGCCGTTCTACGAGCAGTACGTC. The gene calls are TRBV6-1 and TRBJ2-7; no reliable D call. The CDR3 covers 16 residues. From germline, CDR1 is MNHNS and CDR2 SASEGT. Trimming removed 2 bases from V and 3 bases from J, with 17 bases in between.

The V and J genes are TRBV10-2 and TRBJ1-2; D is perhaps TRBD1 (5 bases). V was cut by 3 bases and J by 3 bases, with 8 bases left in between. Germline CDR1 and CDR2: WSHSY and SAAADI. The CDR3 has 13 amino acids. In DNA, the CDR3 is TGCGCCAGCAGTGACCGACAGCACTATGGCTACACCTTC. It encodes CASSDRQHYGYTF.

The chain has TRBV29-1 and TRBJ2-2; the D is unclear. V lost 3 bases to trimming and J lost 1 base, with 6 bases between them. The CDR3 has 13 amino acids. CDR1 and CDR2 (germline): SQVTM, ANQGSEA. DNA for the CDR3: TGCAGCGTTGACTACCAGAACACCGGGGAGCTGTTTTTT. Its protein is CSVDYQNTGELFF.

The gene calls are TRBV5-1 and TRBJ2-2, with D possibly TRBD2 on 5 matching bases. This CDR3 has 16 residues. Germline loops: CDR1 SGHRS, CDR2 YFSETQ. V dropped 1 base and J dropped 5 bases, with 15 bases sitting between them. The CDR3 nucleotides read TGCGCCAGCAGCTTGCGGCCCTCCCCGGGGACCGGGGAGCTGTTTTTT. Protein sequence: CASSLRPSPGTGELFF.

The V call is TRBV14, the J call TRBJ2-2; 9 positions agree with TRBD2. V trimming: 0 bases; J trimming: 8 bases; junction bases outside the gene matches: 10. The germline V gene encodes CDR1 SGHDN and CDR2 FVKESK. There are 17 residues in the CDR3. CDR3 nucleotides: TGTGCCAGCAGCCAAGATACCCCCCAGCGGGGGGAGGGGGAGCTGTTTTTT. Translated, it gives CASSQDTPQRGEGELFF.

Judged by abundance, this clone is medium-sized. CDR3 sequence: CASSDSASGTDTQYF. The CDR3 DNA reads as TGTGCCAGCAGTGACTCGGCTAGCGGGACAGATACGCAGTATTTT. The chain combines TRBV6-4 with TRBJ2-3, with TRBD2 matching 8 bases. CDR1 and CDR2 (germline): MRHNA, SNTAGT. The CDR3 covers 15 residues. The ends lost 0 bases at V and 3 bases at J; junction bases unmatched: 2.

The chain joins TRBV3-1 (or the pseudogene TRBV3-2) to TRBJ2-5; D may be TRBD2 (5 bases). This CDR3 contains 14 residues. From germline, CDR1 is LGHDT and CDR2 YNNKEL (reference sequence). The V end was cut by 4 bases, the J end by 4 bases, with 13 bases between. This CDR3 reads CASSPTRRRETQYF. Here the CDR3 DNA reads TGTGCCAGCAGCCCCACGAGGAGGCGAGAGACCCAGTACTTC.

The chain combines TRBV6-5 with TRBJ2-3; tentatively, D is TRBD2 (5 bases). V gave up 4 bases and J gave up 3 bases, with 8 bases separating them. This CDR3 has 13 amino acids. Germline V gene sequence: CDR1 MNHEY, CDR2 SVGAGI. CDR3 DNA sequence: TGTGCCAGCAGTTTGAGGGAAACAGATACGCAGTATTTT. Its translation is CASSLRETDTQYF.

V and J are TRBV9 and TRBJ1-3; 7 nucleotides align to TRBD1. V was pared by 3 bases and J by 0 bases, with 18 bases of the junction left unmatched. This CDR3 has 20 amino acids. Germline V gives CDR1 SGDLS, CDR2 YYNGEE. CDR3 in amino acids: CASSDPGTDEERGSGNTIYF. CDR3 coding DNA: TGTGCCAGCAGCGACCCCGGGACAGACGAGGAGAGGGGCTCTGGAAACACCATATATTTT. The full variable domain, completed using reference TRBV9 and TRBJ1-3, is DSGVTQTPKHLITATGQRVTLRCSPRSGDLSVYWYQQSLDQGLQFLIQYYNGEERAKGNILERFSAQQFPDLHSELNLSSLELGDSALYFCASSDPGTDEERGSGNTIYFGEGSWLTVV.

In this sample, this clone turned up once. V usage is TRBV9 and J usage is TRBJ2-7; D is perhaps TRBD2 (6 bases). The V end lost 0 bases, the J end lost 4 bases, and 8 bases lay between the germline ends. In germline, CDR1 is SGDLS, CDR2 YYNGEE. The CDR3 sequence is 13 residues long. CDR3 loop: CASSVGGRYEQYF. CDR3 bases: TGTGCCAGCAGCGTAGGGGGGAGGTACGAGCAGTACTTC.

The chain carries TRBV6-2 or TRBV6-3 and TRBJ2-1, with D perhaps matching TRBD2 (6 bases). V was clipped by 0 bases and J by 0 bases, with 15 bases between them. This CDR3 is 18 amino acids long. The germline V gene encodes CDR1 MNHEY and CDR2 SVGEGT. The DNA for the CDR3 is TGTGCCAGCAGTTACTCCGCACCGTGGAGGGGCTCCTACAATGAGCAGTTCTTC. This codes for CASSYSAPWRGSYNEQFF.

V and J are TRBV6-2 or TRBV6-3 and TRBJ2-3; a weak D match, TRBD2 (6 bases). The V gene lost 6 bases and the J gene lost 2 bases, with 18 bases spanning the gap. Germline values: CDR1 MNHEY, CDR2 SVGEGT. The CDR3 has 16 residues. The DNA for the CDR3 is TGTGCCAGCAGCCCCCTGAAGGGACTCCTCACAGATACGCAGTATTTT. Protein: CASSPLKGLLTDTQYF.

The CDR3 reads CASSPKGLNTEAFF. As DNA, the CDR3 is TGTGCCAGCAGCCCCAAGGGGTTGAACACTGAAGCTTTCTTT. The chain couples TRBV5-4 to TRBJ1-1, with D possibly TRBD1 on 5 matching bases. V lost 4 bases and J lost 0, with 10 bases in between. Germline loops: CDR1 SGHNT, CDR2 YYREEE (reference sequence). The CDR3 is 14 residues long.

The rearrangement links TRBV18 to TRBJ1-2; 9 bases are a match to TRBD1. The junction had 11 bases not matched to a gene; V was cut back by 6 bases and J by 3 bases. Germline-derived CDR1 and CDR2 are KGHSH and LQKENI. The CDR3 consists of 16 residues. The chain's CDR3 is CASSMLVRDRDYGYTF. The CDR3 nucleotides read TGTGCCAGCTCCATGTTAGTACGGGACAGGGACTATGGCTACACCTTC.

This clone was observed once. The chain couples TRBV4-3 to TRBJ1-2; D not resolved. There are 15 residues in the CDR3. The germline V and J ends were trimmed by 1 base and 7 bases, with 16 bases remaining between them. Germline CDR1 LGHNA, CDR2 YSLEER. Written as DNA, the CDR3 is TGCGCCAGCAGCCAAGCGGGAGGGCTGATAGGTGGCTACACCTTC. This sequence encodes CASSQAGGLIGGYTF.

The gene calls are TRBV27 and TRBJ1-1; D is perhaps TRBD1 (5 bases). Trimming removed 6 bases from V and 2 bases from J, with 13 bases in between. The CDR3 is 14 residues long. Germline V lookup: CDR1 MNHEY, CDR2 SMNVEV (reference sequence). The CDR3 protein is CASSPAGLNTEAFF. DNA for the CDR3: TGTGCCAGCAGCCCCGCGGGGCTTAACACTGAAGCTTTCTTT.

The chain is built from TRBV19 and TRBJ2-1; D is perhaps TRBD2 (5 bases). The CDR3 totals 14 residues. Germline CDR1 LNHDA, CDR2 SQIVND (reference sequence). Deletions cut 3 bases from V and 1 base from J, with 7 bases between. CDR3 nucleotide sequence: TGTGCCAGTAGTATCAGAGGGTCCTACAATGAGCAGTTCTTC. Its translation: CASSIRGSYNEQFF.

This chain uses TRBV6-4 with TRBJ2-1; 13 bases agree with TRBD2. Trimming removed 5 bases from V and 0 bases from J; junction bases left unmatched: 13. The CDR3 contains 20 residues. Germline CDR1 is MRHNA and CDR2 is SNTAGT. The CDR3 protein is CASSSHRLAGGLSSYNEQFF. The CDR3 nucleotides read TGTGCCAGCAGTTCCCACCGACTAGCGGGGGGCCTTAGCTCCTACAATGAGCAGTTCTTC.

The chain couples TRBV2 to TRBJ2-3; 8 bases are a match to TRBD2. CDR3 length: 15 amino acids. Germline values: CDR1 SNHLY, CDR2 FYNNEI. J lost 3 bases, V lost 6 bases, and 8 bases had no gene match. The CDR3 bases are TGTGCCAGCAGGACCCCAGCGGGAGCGACAGATACGCAGTATTTT. Residues: CASRTPAGATDTQYF. Based on the CDR3 plus reference TRBV2 and TRBJ2-3, the full variable domain is EPEVTQTPSHQVTQMGQEVILRCVPISNHLYFYWYRQILGQKVEFLVSFYNNEISEKSEIFDDQFSVERPDGSNFTLKIRSTKLEDSAMYFCASRTPAGATDTQYFGPGTRLTVL.

This sequence joins TRBV6-2 or TRBV6-3 and TRBJ1-2, with D tentatively TRBD1 (5 bases). This CDR3 contains 14 residues. V shed 0 bases and J shed 8 bases, with 13 bases lying between them. Per the germline V gene, CDR1 is MNHEY and CDR2 is SVGEGT. This CDR3 reads CASSYSVMGQGYTF. In nucleotides, the CDR3 is TGTGCCAGCAGTTACTCGGTCATGGGGCAAGGCTACACCTTC.

The chain joins TRBV6-6 to TRBJ2-1; 13 nucleotides match TRBD2. Germline V gene sequence: CDR1 MNHNY, CDR2 SVGAGI (reference sequence). After removal of 7 bases from V and 10 bases from J, the junction contained 7 bases not matched to a gene. This CDR3 region has 14 residues. The CDR3 is CASTFGLAGVEQFF. The CDR3, as DNA: TGTGCCAGCACTTTTGGACTAGCGGGGGTGGAGCAGTTCTTC.

The gene calls are TRBV12-3 or TRBV12-4 and TRBJ2-5; D unclear. V gave up 7 bases and J gave up 1 base, with 10 bases separating them. The CDR3 runs to 13 residues. The CDR3 loop is CASTKASQETQYF. CDR3 DNA sequence: TGTGCCAGCACCAAAGCTTCCCAAGAGACCCAGTACTTC.